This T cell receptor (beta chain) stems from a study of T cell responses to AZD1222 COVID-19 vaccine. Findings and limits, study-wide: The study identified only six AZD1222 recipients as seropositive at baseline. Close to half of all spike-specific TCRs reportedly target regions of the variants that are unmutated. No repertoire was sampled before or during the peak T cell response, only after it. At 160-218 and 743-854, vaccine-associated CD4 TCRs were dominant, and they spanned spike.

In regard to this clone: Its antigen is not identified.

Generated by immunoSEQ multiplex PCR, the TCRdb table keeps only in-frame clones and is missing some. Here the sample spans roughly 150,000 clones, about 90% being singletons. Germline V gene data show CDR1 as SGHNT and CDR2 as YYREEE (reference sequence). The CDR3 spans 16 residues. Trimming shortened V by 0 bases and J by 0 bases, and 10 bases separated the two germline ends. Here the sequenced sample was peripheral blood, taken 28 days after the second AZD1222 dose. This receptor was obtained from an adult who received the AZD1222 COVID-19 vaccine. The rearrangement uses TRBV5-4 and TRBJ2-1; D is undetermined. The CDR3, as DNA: TGTGCCAGCAGCTTGGAGTCCAGCGTCTCCTACAATGAGCAGTTCTTC. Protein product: CASSLESSVSYNEQFF.